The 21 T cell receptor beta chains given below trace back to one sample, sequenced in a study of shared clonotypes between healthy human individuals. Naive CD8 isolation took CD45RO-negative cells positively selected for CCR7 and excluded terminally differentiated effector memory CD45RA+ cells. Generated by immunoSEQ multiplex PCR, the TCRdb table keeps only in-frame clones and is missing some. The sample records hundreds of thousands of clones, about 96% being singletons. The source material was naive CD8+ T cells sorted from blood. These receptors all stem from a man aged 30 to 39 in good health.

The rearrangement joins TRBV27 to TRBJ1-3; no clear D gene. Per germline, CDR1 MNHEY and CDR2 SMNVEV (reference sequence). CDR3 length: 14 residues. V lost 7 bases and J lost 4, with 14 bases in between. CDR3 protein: CASNKLSNGNTIYF. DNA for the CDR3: TGTGCCAGCAATAAACTGTCGAACGGAAACACCATATATTTT.

CDR3 region: CASSQVRVNTEAFF. In nucleotides, the CDR3 is TGCGCCAGCAGCCAAGTCCGGGTGAACACTGAAGCTTTCTTT. The V call is TRBV4-1, the J call TRBJ1-1; D call uncertain. V lost 1 base and J 0 bases, leaving 6 bases between the germline ends. CDR3 length: 14 amino acids. Germline assignment: CDR1 MGHRA and CDR2 YSYEKL.

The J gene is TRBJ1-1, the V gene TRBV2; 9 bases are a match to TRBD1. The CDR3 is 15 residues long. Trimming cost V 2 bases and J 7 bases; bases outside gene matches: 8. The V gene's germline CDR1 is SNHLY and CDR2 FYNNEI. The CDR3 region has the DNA TGTGCCAGCAGTGAATGGACAGGGGATGAAGGTGAAGCTTTCTTT. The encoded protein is CASSEWTGDEGEAFF. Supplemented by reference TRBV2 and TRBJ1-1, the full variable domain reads EPEVTQTPSHQVTQMGQEVILRCVPISNHLYFYWYRQILGQKVEFLVSFYNNEISEKSEIFDDQFSVERPDGSNFTLKIRSTKLEDSAMYFCASSEWTGDEGEAFFGQGTRLTVV.

As DNA, the CDR3 is TGTGCCAGCAGCGACCGGGACAACTCTGGAAACACCATATATTTT. Its protein is CASSDRDNSGNTIYF. The chain recombines TRBV9 with TRBJ1-3; D is perhaps TRBD1 (6 bases). The CDR3 covers 15 residues. The V and J ends lost 3 bases and 0 bases respectively, with 10 bases between them. Germline V lookup: CDR1 SGDLS, CDR2 YYNGEE.

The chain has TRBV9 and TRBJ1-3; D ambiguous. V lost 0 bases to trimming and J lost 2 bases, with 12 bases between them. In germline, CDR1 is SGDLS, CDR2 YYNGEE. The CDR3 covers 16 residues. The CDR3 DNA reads TGTGCCAGCAGCGTAGTCTGGCAGTTTCCTGGAAACACCATATATTTT. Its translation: CASSVVWQFPGNTIYF. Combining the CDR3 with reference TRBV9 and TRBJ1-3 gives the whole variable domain DSGVTQTPKHLITATGQRVTLRCSPRSGDLSVYWYQQSLDQGLQFLIQYYNGEERAKGNILERFSAQQFPDLHSELNLSSLELGDSALYFCASSVVWQFPGNTIYFGEGSWLTVV.

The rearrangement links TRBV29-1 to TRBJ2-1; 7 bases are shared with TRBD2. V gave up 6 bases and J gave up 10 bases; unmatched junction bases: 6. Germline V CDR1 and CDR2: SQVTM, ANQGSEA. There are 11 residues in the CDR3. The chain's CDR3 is CSVAPSGEQFF. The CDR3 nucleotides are TGCAGCGTAGCCCCTAGCGGAGAGCAGTTCTTC.

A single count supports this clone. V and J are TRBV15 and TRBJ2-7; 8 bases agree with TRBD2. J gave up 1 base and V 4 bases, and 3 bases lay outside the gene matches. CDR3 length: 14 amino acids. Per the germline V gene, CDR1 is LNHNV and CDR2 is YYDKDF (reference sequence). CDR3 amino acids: CATSITSGSYEQYF. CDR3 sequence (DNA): TGTGCCACCAGCATAACTAGCGGATCCTACGAGCAGTACTTC.

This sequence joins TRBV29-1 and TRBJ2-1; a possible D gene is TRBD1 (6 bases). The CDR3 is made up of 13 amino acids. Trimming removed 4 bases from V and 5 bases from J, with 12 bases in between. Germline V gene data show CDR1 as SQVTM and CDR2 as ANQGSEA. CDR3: CSVVADSDNEQFF. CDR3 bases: TGCAGCGTTGTTGCGGACAGCGACAATGAGCAGTTCTTC.

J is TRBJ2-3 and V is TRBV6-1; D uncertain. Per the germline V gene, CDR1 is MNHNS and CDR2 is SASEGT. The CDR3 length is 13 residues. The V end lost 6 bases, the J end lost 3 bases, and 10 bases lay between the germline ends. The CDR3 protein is CASRLSRTDTQYF. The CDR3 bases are TGTGCCAGCAGGCTTAGCAGAACAGATACGCAGTATTTT.

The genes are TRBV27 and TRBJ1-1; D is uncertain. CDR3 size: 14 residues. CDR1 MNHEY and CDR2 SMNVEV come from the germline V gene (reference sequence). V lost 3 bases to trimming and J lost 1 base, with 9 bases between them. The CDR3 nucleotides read TGTGCCAGCAGTTTTGGCACCCCGAACACTGAAGCTTTCTTT. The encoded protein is CASSFGTPNTEAFF.

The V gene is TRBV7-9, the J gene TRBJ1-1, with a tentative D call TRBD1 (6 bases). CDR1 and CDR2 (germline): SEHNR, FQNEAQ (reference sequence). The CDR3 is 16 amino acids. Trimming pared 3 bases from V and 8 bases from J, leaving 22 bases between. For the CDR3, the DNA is TGTGCCAGCAGCTTTGAAGAGGGGGTACCCTCACTCGAAGCTTTCTTT. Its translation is CASSFEEGVPSLEAFF.

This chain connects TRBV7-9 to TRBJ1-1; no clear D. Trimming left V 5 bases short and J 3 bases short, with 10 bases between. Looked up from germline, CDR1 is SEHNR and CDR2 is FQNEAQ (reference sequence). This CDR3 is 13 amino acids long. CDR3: CASSAPGDTEAFF. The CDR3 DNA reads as TGTGCCAGCAGCGCTCCGGGCGACACTGAAGCTTTCTTT.

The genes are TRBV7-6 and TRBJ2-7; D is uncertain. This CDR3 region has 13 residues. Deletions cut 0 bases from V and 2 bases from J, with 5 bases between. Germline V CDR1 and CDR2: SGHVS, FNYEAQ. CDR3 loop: CASSLAATYEQYF. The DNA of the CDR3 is TGTGCCAGCAGCTTAGCAGCGACCTACGAGCAGTACTTC.

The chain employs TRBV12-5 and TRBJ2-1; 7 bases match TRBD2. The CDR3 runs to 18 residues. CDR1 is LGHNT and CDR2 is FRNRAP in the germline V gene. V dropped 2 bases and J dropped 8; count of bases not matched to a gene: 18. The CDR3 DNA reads TGTGCTAGTGGTTTGCCCACACGAATGGGCGGGAGATCCCATGAGCAGTTCTTC. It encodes CASGLPTRMGGRSHEQFF.

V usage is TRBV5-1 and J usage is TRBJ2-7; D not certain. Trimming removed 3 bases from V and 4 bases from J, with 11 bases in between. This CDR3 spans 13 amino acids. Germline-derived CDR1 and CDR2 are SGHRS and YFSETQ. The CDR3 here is CASSSSPLYEQYF. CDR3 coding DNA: TGCGCCAGCAGCTCGTCGCCCCTGTACGAGCAGTACTTC.

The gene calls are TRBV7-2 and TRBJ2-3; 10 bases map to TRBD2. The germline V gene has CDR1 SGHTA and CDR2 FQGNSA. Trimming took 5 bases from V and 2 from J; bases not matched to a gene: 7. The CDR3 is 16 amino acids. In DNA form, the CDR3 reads TGTGCCAGCAGCATAACACTAGCGGGGTCCACAGATACGCAGTATTTT. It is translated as CASSITLAGSTDTQYF.

The CDR3: CASEGLRGRIPSYEQYF. As DNA, the CDR3 is TGTGCCAGCGAAGGGCTGCGGGGCCGAATTCCATCCTACGAGCAGTACTTC. This sequence joins TRBV5-6 and TRBJ2-7, with D maybe TRBD2 (6 bases). The CDR3 totals 17 residues. V gave up 7 bases and J gave up 1 base, with 24 bases separating them. Germline values: CDR1 SGHDT, CDR2 YYEEEE.

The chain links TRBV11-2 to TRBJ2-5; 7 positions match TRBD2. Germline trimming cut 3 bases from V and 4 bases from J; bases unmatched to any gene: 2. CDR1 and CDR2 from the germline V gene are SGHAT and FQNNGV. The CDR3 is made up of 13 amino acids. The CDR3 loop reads CASSLWGGETQYF. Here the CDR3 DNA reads TGTGCCAGCAGCTTGTGGGGGGGAGAGACCCAGTACTTC.

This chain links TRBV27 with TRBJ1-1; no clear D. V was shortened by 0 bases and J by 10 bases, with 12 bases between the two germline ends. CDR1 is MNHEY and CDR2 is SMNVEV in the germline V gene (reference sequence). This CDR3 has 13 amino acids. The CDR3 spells CASSLSHLSGAFF. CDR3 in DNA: TGTGCCAGCAGTTTATCACACCTTAGTGGAGCTTTCTTT.

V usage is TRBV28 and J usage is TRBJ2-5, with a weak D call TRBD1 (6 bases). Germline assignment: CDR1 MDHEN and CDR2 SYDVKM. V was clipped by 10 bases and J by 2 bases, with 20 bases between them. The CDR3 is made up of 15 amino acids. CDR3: CATREPPGQQETQYF. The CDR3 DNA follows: TGTGCCACCAGAGAGCCTCCGGGACAACAAGAGACCCAGTACTTC.

This CDR3 is CASSPQKGRAPHRDTQYF. The CDR3 DNA follows: TGTGCCAGCAGCCCTCAAAAGGGGAGGGCCCCTCACAGAGATACGCAGTATTTT. The V call is TRBV21-1, the J call TRBJ2-3; TRBD2 was called by the table and not checked on the DNA. TRBV21-1 is designated a pseudogene. This CDR3 region has 18 residues.